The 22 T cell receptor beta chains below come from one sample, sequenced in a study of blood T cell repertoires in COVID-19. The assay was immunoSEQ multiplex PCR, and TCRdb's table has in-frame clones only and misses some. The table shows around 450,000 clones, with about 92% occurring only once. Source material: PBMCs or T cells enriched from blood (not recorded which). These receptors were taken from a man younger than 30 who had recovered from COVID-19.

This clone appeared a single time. For the CDR3, the DNA is TGTGCCAGCAGCCCCCGCGGACTAGCGGGGGGGCTGGCCAATGAGCAGTTCTTC. This encodes CASSPRGLAGGLANEQFF. The V call is TRBV5-8, the J call TRBJ2-1; 15 bases line up with TRBD2. CDR1 and CDR2 from the germline V gene are SGHTS and YDEGEE. Trimming removed 4 bases from V and 6 bases from J; junction bases left unmatched: 11. This CDR3 contains 18 residues.

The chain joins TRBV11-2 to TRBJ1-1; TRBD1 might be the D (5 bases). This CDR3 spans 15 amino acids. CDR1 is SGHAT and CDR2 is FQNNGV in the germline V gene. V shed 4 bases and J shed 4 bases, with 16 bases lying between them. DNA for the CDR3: TGTGCCAGCAGCTCCGGGACTAAGGGGAGCACTGAAGCTTTCTTT. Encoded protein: CASSSGTKGSTEAFF.

CDR3 sequence reads: CASSPRGQYEAFF. CDR3 bases: TGTGCCAGCAGCCCCCGGGGACAGTATGAAGCTTTCTTT. The rearrangement uses TRBV7-9 and TRBJ1-1; TRBD1 matches at 7 bases. Trimming at V came to 5 bases and at J to 7 bases, leaving 7 bases not matched to a gene. In germline, CDR1 is SEHNR, CDR2 FQNEAQ (reference sequence). This CDR3 region has 13 residues.

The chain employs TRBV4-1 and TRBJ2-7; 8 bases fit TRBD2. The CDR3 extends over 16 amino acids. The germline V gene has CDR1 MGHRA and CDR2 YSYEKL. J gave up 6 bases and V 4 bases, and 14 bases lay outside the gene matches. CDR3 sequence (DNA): TGCGCCAGCAGCCCATCCAGGGGCGGGGGGCGAGGCGAGCAGTACTTC. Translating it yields CASSPSRGGGRGEQYF.

In DNA form, the CDR3 reads TGTGCCAGCAGCATACGGGACAGAATCTCTGAAGCTTTCTTT. Protein: CASSIRDRISEAFF. The chain couples TRBV5-6 to TRBJ1-1; the match to TRBD1 covers 7 bases. V lost 4 bases, J lost 6 bases, and 9 bases stayed unmatched. The length of the CDR3 is 14 residues. The germline gives CDR1 SGHDT, CDR2 YYEEEE. The variable domain in full, with the rest retrieved from reference TRBV5-6 and TRBJ1-1, is DAGVTQSPTHLIKTRGQQVTLRCSPKSGHDTVSWYQQALGQGPQFIFQYYEEEERQRGNFPDRFSGHQFPNYSSELNVNALLLGDSALYLCASSIRDRISEAFFGQGTRLTVV.

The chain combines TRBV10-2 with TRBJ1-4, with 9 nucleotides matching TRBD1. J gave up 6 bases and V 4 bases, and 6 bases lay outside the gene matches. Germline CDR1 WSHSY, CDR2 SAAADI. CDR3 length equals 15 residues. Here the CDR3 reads CASSVTRDRDEKLFF. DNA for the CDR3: TGCGCCAGCAGTGTAACCCGGGACAGGGATGAAAAACTGTTTTTT.

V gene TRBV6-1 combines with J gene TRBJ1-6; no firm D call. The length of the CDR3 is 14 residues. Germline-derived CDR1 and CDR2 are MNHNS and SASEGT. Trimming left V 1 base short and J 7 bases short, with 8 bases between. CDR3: CASSEVGGNSPLHF. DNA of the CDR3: TGTGCCAGCAGTGAAGTGGGCGGGAATTCACCCCTCCACTTT.

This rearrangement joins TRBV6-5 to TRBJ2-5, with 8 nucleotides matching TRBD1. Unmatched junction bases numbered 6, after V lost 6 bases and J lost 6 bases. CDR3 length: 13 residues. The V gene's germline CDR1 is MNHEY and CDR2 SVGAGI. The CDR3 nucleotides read TGTGCCAGCAGGTCAGGGGGCGGGAAGACCCAGTACTTC. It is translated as CASRSGGGKTQYF.

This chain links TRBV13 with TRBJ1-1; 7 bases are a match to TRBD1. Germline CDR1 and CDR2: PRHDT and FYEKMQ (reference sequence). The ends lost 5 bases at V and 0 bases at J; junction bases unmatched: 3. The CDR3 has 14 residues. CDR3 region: CASSLRGMNTEAFF. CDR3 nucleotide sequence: TGTGCCAGCAGCCTCAGGGGGATGAACACTGAAGCTTTCTTT.

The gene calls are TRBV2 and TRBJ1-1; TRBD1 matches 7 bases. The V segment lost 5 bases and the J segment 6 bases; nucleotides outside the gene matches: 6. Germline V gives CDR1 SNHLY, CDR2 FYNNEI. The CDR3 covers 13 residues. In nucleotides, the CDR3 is TGTGCCAGCAGTCTTTTTACAGGGGCTGAAGCTTTCTTT. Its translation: CASSLFTGAEAFF.

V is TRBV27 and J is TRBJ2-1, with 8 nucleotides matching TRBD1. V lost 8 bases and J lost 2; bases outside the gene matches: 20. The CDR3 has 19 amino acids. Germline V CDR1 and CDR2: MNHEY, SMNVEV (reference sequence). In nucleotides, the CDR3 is TGTGCCAGCCGCCTAAGGAGTCCGGACAGGGTCTCCCCCTACAATGAGCAGTTCTTC. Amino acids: CASRLRSPDRVSPYNEQFF.

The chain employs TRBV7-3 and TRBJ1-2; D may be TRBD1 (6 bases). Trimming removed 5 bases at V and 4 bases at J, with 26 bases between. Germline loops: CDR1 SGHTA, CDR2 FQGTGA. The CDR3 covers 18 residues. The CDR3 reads CASSPLPKKNRAGYGYTF. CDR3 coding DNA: TGTGCCAGCAGCCCCCTACCCAAAAAAAACAGGGCTGGCTATGGCTACACCTTC.

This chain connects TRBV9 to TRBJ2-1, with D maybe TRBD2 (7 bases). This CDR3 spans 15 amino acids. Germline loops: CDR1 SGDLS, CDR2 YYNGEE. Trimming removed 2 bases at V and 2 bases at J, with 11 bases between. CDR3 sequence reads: CASSVSGGPYNEQFF. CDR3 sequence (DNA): TGTGCCAGCAGCGTGTCGGGGGGCCCCTACAATGAGCAGTTCTTC.

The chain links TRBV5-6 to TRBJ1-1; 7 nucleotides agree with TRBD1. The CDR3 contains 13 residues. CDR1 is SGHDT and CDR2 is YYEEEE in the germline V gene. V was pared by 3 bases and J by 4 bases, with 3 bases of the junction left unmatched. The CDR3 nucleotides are TGTGCCAGCAGCTATAGACAGGGCACTGAAGCTTTCTTT. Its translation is CASSYRQGTEAFF.

CDR3 sequence reads: CASSLAGLTGNTIYF. CDR3 nucleotide sequence: TGTGCCAGCAGTTTAGCAGGGCTCACTGGAAACACCATATATTTT. This chain joins TRBV28 and TRBJ1-3; D possibly corresponds to TRBD1 (5 bases). V was pared by 2 bases and J by 2 bases, with 10 bases between. This CDR3 spans 15 amino acids. The germline V gene encodes CDR1 MDHEN and CDR2 SYDVKM. The full variable domain, its missing parts supplied by reference TRBV28 and TRBJ1-3, is DVKVTQSSRYLVKRTGEKVFLECVQDMDHENMFWYRQDPGLGLRLIYFSYDVKMKEKGDIPEGYSVSREKKERFSLILESASTNQTSMYLCASSLAGLTGNTIYFGEGSWLTVV.

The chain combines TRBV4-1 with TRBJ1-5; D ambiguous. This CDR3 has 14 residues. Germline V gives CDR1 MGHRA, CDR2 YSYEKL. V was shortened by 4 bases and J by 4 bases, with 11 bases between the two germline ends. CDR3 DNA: TGCGCCAGCAGCCCCCTCGCGGGGAATCAGCCCCAGCATTTT. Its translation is CASSPLAGNQPQHF.

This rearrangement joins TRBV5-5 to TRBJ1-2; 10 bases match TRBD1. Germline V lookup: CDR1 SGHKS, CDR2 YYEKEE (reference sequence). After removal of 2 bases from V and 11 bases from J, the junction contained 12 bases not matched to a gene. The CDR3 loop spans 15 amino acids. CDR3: CASSFRMDRGTGYTF. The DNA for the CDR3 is TGTGCCAGCAGCTTCCGGATGGACAGGGGGACCGGTTACACCTTC.

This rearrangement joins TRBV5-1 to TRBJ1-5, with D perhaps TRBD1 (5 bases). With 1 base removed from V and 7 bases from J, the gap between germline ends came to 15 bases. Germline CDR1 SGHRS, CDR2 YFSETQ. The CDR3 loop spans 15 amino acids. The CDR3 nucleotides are TGCGCCAGCAGCTTGTCTTGGGGGGAAGGACAGCCCCAGCATTTT. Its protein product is CASSLSWGEGQPQHF. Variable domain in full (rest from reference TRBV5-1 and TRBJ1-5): KAGVTQTPRYLIKTRGQQVTLSCSPISGHRSVSWYQQTPGQGLQFLFEYFSETQRNKGNFPGRFSGRQFSNSRSEMNVSTLELGDSALYLCASSLSWGEGQPQHFGDGTRLSIL.

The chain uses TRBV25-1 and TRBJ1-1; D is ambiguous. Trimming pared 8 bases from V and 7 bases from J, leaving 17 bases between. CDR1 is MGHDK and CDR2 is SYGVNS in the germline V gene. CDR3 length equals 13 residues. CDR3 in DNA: TGTGCCAGCTTCTCCGGGAGGCGAAATGAAGCTTTCTTT. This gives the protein CASFSGRRNEAFF.

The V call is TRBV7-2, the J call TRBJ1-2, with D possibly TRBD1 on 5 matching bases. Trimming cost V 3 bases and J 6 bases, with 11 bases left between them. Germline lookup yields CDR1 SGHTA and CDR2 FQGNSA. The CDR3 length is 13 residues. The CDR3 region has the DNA TGTGCCAGCAGCTTCACCCAGGGCGATGGCTACACCTTC. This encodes CASSFTQGDGYTF.

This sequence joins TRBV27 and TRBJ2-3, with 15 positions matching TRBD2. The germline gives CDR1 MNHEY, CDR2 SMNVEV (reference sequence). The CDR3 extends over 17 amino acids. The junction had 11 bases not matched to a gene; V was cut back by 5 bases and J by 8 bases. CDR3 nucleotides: TGTGCCAGCAGTATCAGGACTAGCGGGAGGGCCCGGGGTACGCAGTATTTT. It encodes CASSIRTSGRARGTQYF.

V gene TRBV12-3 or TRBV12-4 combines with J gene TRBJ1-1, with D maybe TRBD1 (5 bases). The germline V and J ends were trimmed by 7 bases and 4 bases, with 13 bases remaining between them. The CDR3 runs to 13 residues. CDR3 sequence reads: CASTFDSLTEAFF. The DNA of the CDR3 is TGTGCCAGCACATTCGACAGCCTCACTGAAGCTTTCTTT.